The 10 T cell receptor beta chains below come from one sample, sequenced in a study of shared clonotypes between healthy human individuals. The assay was immunoSEQ multiplex PCR, and TCRdb's table has in-frame clones only and misses some. The sample shows 2 million to 2.5 million clones, approximately 94% of them seen only once. Sequencing was carried out using naive CD4+ T cells sorted from blood. The subset is: CD45RA+ positively selected. These receptors all come from a young man in good health.

V usage is TRBV7-9 and J usage is TRBJ1-6; the match to TRBD1 covers 7 bases. V shed 10 bases and J 7 bases; nucleotides not matched to a gene: 13. Germline CDR1 SEHNR, CDR2 FQNEAQ (reference sequence). CDR3 length: 15 amino acids. The CDR3 region is CATPTGLAPNSPLHF. The CDR3 bases are TGTGCCACCCCGACAGGGCTTGCCCCGAATTCACCCCTCCACTTT. Full variable domain (outside the CDR3, taken from reference TRBV7-9 and TRBJ1-6): DTGVSQNPRHKITKRGQNVTFRCDPISEHNRLYWYRQTLGQGPEFLTYFQNEAQLEKSRLLSDRFSAERPKGSFSTLEIQRTEQGDSAMYLCATPTGLAPNSPLHFGNGTRLTVT.

The genes are TRBV6-6 and TRBJ1-3, with D perhaps matching TRBD1 (5 bases). V lost 0 bases, J lost 4 bases, and 10 bases lay in between. The germline CDR1 and CDR2 sequences are MNHNY and SVGAGI (reference sequence). The CDR3 is made up of 15 amino acids. The chain's CDR3 is CASSYSMEGGNTIYF. The DNA for the CDR3 is TGTGCCAGCAGTTACTCGATGGAGGGGGGAAACACCATATATTTT.

This chain joins TRBV2 and TRBJ2-6; TRBD2 is a possible D gene (5 bases). The length of the CDR3 is 15 residues. The germline V gene encodes CDR1 SNHLY and CDR2 FYNNEI. V was pared by 8 bases and J by 0 bases, with 11 bases between. The CDR3 region has the DNA TGTGCCAGCGGGAGACTAACCTCTGGGGCCAACGTCCTGACTTTC. Translation: CASGRLTSGANVLTF.

The rearrangement joins TRBV6-5 to TRBJ2-7, with a tentative D call TRBD2 (5 bases). The CDR3 runs 13 residues. Between the trimmed V and J ends, which lost 7 bases and 6 bases, there was a span of 16 bases. Germline CDR1 MNHEY, CDR2 SVGAGI. The CDR3: CASKRDASREQYF. CDR3 nucleotide sequence: TGTGCCAGCAAAAGAGATGCTAGCCGCGAGCAGTACTTC.

Turning to this clone: Other DNA variants within this sample encode the same CDR3. The chain combines TRBV9 with TRBJ1-2; 7 nucleotides match TRBD1. The CDR3 is 13 residues long. CDR1 and CDR2 from the germline V gene are SGDLS and YYNGEE. V was clipped by 3 bases and J by 5 bases; unmatched bases: 4. The CDR3 region is CASSARDSYGYTF. For the CDR3, the DNA is TGTGCCAGCAGCGCCCGGGACAGTTATGGCTACACCTTC.

This clone was recorded a few times. The J gene is TRBJ1-1, the V gene TRBV29-1; 10 nucleotides agree with TRBD1. V shed 6 bases and J 4 bases; nucleotides not matched to a gene: 5. The germline V gene has CDR1 SQVTM and CDR2 ANQGSEA. This CDR3 is built from 13 residues. The CDR3 bases are TGCAGCGTCGGGGACAGGGGTATCACTGAAGCTTTCTTT. Amino acids: CSVGDRGITEAFF.

The rearrangement joins TRBV10-1 to TRBJ2-2, with D uncertain. In germline, CDR1 is WNHNN, CDR2 SYGVQD (reference sequence). Trimming took off 6 bases at V and 4 bases at J, with 9 bases between the two ends. This CDR3 contains 13 residues. CDR3 coding DNA: TGCGCCAGCAGCCCCCAGTCCACCGGGGAGCTGTTTTTT. Translating gives CASSPQSTGELFF.

V gene TRBV6-6 combines with J gene TRBJ2-7; D is perhaps TRBD1 (5 bases). CDR3 size: 12 residues. Trimming took 8 bases from V and 5 from J, leaving 13 bases between them. The germline V gene encodes CDR1 MNHNY and CDR2 SVGAGI (reference sequence). CDR3 loop: CASATGTHEQYF. CDR3 DNA: TGTGCCAGCGCTACAGGAACCCACGAGCAGTACTTC.

About this clone: Other DNA variants within this sample encode the same CDR3. The chain carries TRBV7-3 and TRBJ1-1, with a weak D call TRBD1 (5 bases). Germline lookup yields CDR1 SGHTA and CDR2 FQGTGA. The CDR3 totals 14 residues. V was pared by 4 bases and J by 0 bases, with 9 bases between. The CDR3 here is CASSSGTVNTEAFF. For the CDR3, the DNA is TGTGCCAGCAGCTCTGGGACGGTGAACACTGAAGCTTTCTTT. The full variable domain, with the rest looked up from reference TRBV7-3 and TRBJ1-1, is GAGVSQTPSNKVTEKGKYVELRCDPISGHTALYWYRQSLGQGPEFLIYFQGTGAADDSGLPNDRFFAVRPEGSVSTLKIQRTERGDSAVYLCASSSGTVNTEAFFGQGTRLTVV.

With respect to this clone: The sample has other DNA sequences that encode this CDR3 too. The rearrangement uses TRBV7-9 and TRBJ2-5; 7 nucleotides align to TRBD1. The V gene's germline CDR1 is SEHNR and CDR2 FQNEAQ (reference sequence). This CDR3 contains 13 residues. V was pared by 5 bases and J by 2 bases, with 2 bases of the junction left unmatched. CDR3 in amino acids: CASSRGQQETQYF. CDR3 nucleotide sequence: TGTGCCAGCAGCAGGGGACAGCAAGAGACCCAGTACTTC. The full variable domain, in which reference TRBV7-9 and TRBJ2-5 provide the parts outside the CDR3, is DTGVSQNPRHKITKRGQNVTFRCDPISEHNRLYWYRQTLGQGPEFLTYFQNEAQLEKSRLLSDRFSAERPKGSFSTLEIQRTEQGDSAMYLCASSRGQQETQYFGPGTRLLVL.